This T cell receptor (beta chain) was sequenced for a study of T cells after yellow fever vaccination. This clonotype was seen at least ten times. TCRdb passed the 5' RACE reads through MiXCR, listing each CDR3 protein once. This sample has some 320,000 distinct CDR3 sequences, with over 8.5% found just once. CDR3 length: 14 residues. The germline V gene encodes CDR1 SGHRS and CDR2 YFSETQ. V was shortened by 0 bases and J by 2 bases, with 9 bases between the two germline ends. This clonotype was sampled from a man younger than 35 who received the YFV17D yellow fever vaccine. The chain joins TRBV5-1 to TRBJ2-7; TRBD1 or TRBD2 may be the D gene (5 bases each). The sequencing here drew on CD4+ T cells sorted from PBMCs, taken 45 days after the yellow fever booster vaccination. CDR3 nucleotides: TGCGCCAGCAGCTTGGCTGGGGGTCCCTACGAGCAGTACGTC. Protein sequence: CASSLAGGPYEQYV.